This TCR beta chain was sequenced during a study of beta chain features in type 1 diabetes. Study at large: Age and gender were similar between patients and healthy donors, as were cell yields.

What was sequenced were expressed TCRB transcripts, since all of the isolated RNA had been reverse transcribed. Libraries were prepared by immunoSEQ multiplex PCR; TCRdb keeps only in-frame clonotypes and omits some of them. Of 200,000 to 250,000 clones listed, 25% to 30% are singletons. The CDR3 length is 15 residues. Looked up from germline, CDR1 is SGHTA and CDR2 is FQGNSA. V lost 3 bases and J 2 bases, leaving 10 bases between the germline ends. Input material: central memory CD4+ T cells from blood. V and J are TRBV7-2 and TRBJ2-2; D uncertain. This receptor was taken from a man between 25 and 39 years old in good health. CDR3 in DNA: TGTGCCAGCAGCTTTTGGGAATCAAACACCGGGGAGCTGTTTTTT. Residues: CASSFWESNTGELFF.